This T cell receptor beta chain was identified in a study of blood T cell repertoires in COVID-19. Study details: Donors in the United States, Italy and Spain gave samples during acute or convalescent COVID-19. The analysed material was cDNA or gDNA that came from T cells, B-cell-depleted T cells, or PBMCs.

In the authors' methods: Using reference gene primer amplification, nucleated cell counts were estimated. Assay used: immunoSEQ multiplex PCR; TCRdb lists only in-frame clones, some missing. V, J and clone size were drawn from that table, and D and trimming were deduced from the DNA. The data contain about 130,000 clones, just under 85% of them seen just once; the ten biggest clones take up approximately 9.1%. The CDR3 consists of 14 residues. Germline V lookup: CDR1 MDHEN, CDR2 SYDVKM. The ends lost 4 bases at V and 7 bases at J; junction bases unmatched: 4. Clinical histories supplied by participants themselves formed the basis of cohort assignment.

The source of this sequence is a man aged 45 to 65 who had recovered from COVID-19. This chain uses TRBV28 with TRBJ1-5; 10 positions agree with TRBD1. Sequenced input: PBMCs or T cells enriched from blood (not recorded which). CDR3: CASSSGTGVQPQHF. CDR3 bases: TGTGCCAGCAGTTCCGGGACAGGGGTACAGCCCCAGCATTTT.